This T cell receptor beta chain came from a study of T cell repertoires in cytomegalovirus infection. Turning to the study itself: It was recently identified HLA-C-restricted and well-studied HLA-B-restricted CMV epitopes that the study used.

Germline CDR1 ENHRY, CDR2 SYGVKD. V lost 0 bases and J 5 bases, leaving 11 bases between the germline ends. This CDR3 is 15 amino acids long. TCRdb called the reads again in MiXCR, with one record for every CDR3 protein. The sample consists of about 830,000 distinct CDR3 sequences, 30% to 35% of them appearing once. This clonotype has just a few counts. The antigen remains unidentified. The chain combines TRBV10-3 with TRBJ2-1; D uncertain. The TCR comes from a human donor in good health (CMV status not recorded). Some clones in this sample may be carry-over from other donors' samples. This material consisted of cultured CD8+ T cells from PBMCs, taken from culture after CMV antigen stimulation. CDR3 sequence reads: CAISESPLGNNEQFF. CDR3 DNA sequence: TGTGCCATCAGTGAGTCCCCATTGGGGAACAATGAGCAGTTCTTC.